The rows below give T cell receptor beta chains drawn from one sample of a study of blood T cell repertoires in COVID-19. Produced via immunoSEQ multiplex PCR; TCRdb's table is partial and in-frame only. The table includes roughly 150,000 clones, around 82% detected once. The sequencing sample was made of peripheral blood. These receptor sequences come from a man aged 55-75 years with active or convalescent COVID-19. CDR3s include the opening cysteine and the closing phenylalanine or tryptophan. D genes are given only for firm matches. Expanded clones are given a class, and other clones once, few, many or no size at all.

J: TRBJ2-1
D: -
size: -
V: TRBV2
DNA: TGTGCCAGCACCCCATGGGCCTCCTACAATGAGCAGTTCTTC
CDR3: CASTPWASYNEQFF

J: TRBJ2-1
D: -
size: -
V: TRBV20-1
DNA: TGCAGCACAGAAACAGGGAATGAGCAGTTCTTC
CDR3: CSTETGNEQFF

J: TRBJ2-1
D: -
size: -
V: TRBV13
DNA: TGTGCCAGCAGCTCACCGGGACTTTACAATGAGCAGTTCTTC
CDR3: CASSSPGLYNEQFF

J: TRBJ2-3
D: -
size: -
V: TRBV5-6
DNA: TGTGCCAGCAGCACCCCAGGGTTCAGGGGCACAGATACGCAGTATTTT
CDR3: CASSTPGFRGTDTQYF

J: TRBJ2-2
D: TRBD1
size: -
V: TRBV5-1
DNA: TGCGCCAGCAGCCCGACAGGGGTGAACACCGGGGAGCTGTTTTTT
CDR3: CASSPTGVNTGELFF

J: TRBJ2-7
D: TRBD1
size: -
V: TRBV5-6
DNA: TGTGCCAGCAGCTTGTTTGCGGGACAGGGGTCCTACGAGCAGTACTTC
CDR3: CASSLFAGQGSYEQYF

J: TRBJ1-2
D: -
size: -
V: TRBV24-1
DNA: TGTGCCACCAGTCCCCAGGGGTGGTCTATGGACTACACCTTC
CDR3: CATSPQGWSMDYTF

J: TRBJ2-7
D: TRBD2
size: -
V: TRBV6-5
DNA: TGTGCCAGCACCGCCCCCGGGACTAGCGGCTACGAGCAGTACTTC
CDR3: CASTAPGTSGYEQYF

J: TRBJ2-7
D: -
size: once
V: TRBV2
DNA: TGTGCCAGCAGTGAAGCGTGGCCGTCGCCATCATCGAACGAGCAGTACTTC
CDR3: CASSEAWPSPSSNEQYF

J: TRBJ1-1
D: -
size: once
V: TRBV9
DNA: TGTGCCAGCAGCGTCGGACCTGAGGGCACTGAAGCTTTCTTT
CDR3: CASSVGPEGTEAFF

J: TRBJ1-2
D: TRBD1
size: few
V: TRBV24-1
DNA: TGTGCCACCAGTGATTACAGACAGGGGGCCGGAGGCTACACCTTC
CDR3: CATSDYRQGAGGYTF

J: TRBJ2-7
D: TRBD2
size: once
V: TRBV7-9
DNA: TGTGCCAGCAGCTCCTCGGGGGGTGCCTACGAGCAGTACTTC
CDR3: CASSSSGGAYEQYF

J: TRBJ1-1
D: -
size: -
V: TRBV20-1
DNA: TGCAGTGCTAGTACTACAGGGTACTACACTGAAGCTTTCTTT
CDR3: CSASTTGYYTEAFF

J: TRBJ1-6
D: -
size: -
V: TRBV5-6
DNA: TGTGCCAGCAGCTTGGGATTCGGGGACTTTCGCTCACCCCTCCACTTT
CDR3: CASSLGFGDFRSPLHF

J: TRBJ1-2
D: -
size: -
V: TRBV6-5
DNA: TGTGCCGGTCAACCGGACGGGGACTATGGCTACACCTTC
CDR3: CAGQPDGDYGYTF

J: TRBJ2-7
D: TRBD2
size: -
V: TRBV23-1
DNA: TGCGCCAGCAACCCGAGCGGGGGTGGAGGTCCGGGCGAGCAGTACTTC
CDR3: CASNPSGGGGPGEQYF

J: TRBJ2-2
D: TRBD2
size: once
V: TRBV5-1
DNA: TGCGCCAGCAGCTTGGTCCGGGAGGCCGGGGAGCTGTTTTTT
CDR3: CASSLVREAGELFF